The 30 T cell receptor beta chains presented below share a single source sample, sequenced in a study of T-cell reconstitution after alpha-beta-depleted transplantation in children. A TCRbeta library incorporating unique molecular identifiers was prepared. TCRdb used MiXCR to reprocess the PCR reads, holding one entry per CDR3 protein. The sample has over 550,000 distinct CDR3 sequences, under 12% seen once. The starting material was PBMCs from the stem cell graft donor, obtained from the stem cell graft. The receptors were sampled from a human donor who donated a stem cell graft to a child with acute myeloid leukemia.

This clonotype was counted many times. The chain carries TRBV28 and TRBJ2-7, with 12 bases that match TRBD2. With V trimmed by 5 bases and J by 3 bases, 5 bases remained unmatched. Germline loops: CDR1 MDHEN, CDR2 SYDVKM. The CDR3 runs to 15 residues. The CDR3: CASSTASGRVYEQYF. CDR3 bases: TGTGCCAGCAGTACAGCTAGCGGGAGGGTCTACGAGCAGTACTTC.

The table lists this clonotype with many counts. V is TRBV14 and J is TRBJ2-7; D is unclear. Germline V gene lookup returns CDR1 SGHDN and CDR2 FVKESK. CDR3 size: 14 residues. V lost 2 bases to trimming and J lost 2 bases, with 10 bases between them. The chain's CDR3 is CASSQRSQTYEQYF. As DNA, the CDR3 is TGTGCCAGCAGCCAACGAAGCCAAACCTACGAGCAGTACTTC.

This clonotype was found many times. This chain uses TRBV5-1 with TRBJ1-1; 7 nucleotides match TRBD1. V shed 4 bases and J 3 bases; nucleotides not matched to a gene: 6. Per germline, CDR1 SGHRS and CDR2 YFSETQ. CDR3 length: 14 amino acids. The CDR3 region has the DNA TGCGCCAGCAGCAGCAACAGGGGCTACACTGAAGCTTTCTTT. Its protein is CASSSNRGYTEAFF.

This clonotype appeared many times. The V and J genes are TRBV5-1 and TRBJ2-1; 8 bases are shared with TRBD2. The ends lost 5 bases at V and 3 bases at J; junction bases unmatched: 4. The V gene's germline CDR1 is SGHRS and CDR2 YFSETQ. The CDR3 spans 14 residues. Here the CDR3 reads CASRGGRLYNEQFF. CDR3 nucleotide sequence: TGCGCCAGCAGGGGCGGGAGGCTCTACAATGAGCAGTTCTTC.

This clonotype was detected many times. As DNA, the CDR3 is TGTGCCAGTGAAGCCTCGCGGGGCACTGAAGCTTTCTTT. It is translated as CASEASRGTEAFF. The chain is built from TRBV12-3 or TRBV12-4 and TRBJ1-1, with D unresolved. This CDR3 is 13 amino acids long. Trimming removed 9 bases from V and 4 bases from J, with 15 bases in between.

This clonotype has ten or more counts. CDR3 protein: CSVDPVNNEQFF. The CDR3 region has the DNA TGCAGCGTTGACCCAGTTAACAATGAGCAGTTCTTC. The chain employs TRBV29-1 and TRBJ2-1; D remains ambiguous. Looked up from germline, CDR1 is SQVTM and CDR2 is ANQGSEA. The CDR3 extends over 12 amino acids. The V gene lost 3 bases and the J gene lost 5 bases, with 8 bases spanning the gap.

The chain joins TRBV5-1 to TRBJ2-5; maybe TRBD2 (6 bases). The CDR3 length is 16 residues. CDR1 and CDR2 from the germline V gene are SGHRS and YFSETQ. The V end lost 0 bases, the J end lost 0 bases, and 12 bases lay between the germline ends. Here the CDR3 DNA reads TGCGCCAGCAGCTTGGGTACGGGAGACGACCAAGAGACCCAGTACTTC. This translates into CASSLGTGDDQETQYF.

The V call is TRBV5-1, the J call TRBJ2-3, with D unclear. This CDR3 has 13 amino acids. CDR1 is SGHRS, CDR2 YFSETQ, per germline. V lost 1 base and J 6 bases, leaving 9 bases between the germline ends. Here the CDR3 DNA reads TGCGCCAGCAGCTTGTCCCTGGTGGATACGCAGTATTTT. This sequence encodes CASSLSLVDTQYF. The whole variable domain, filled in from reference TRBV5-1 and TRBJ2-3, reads KAGVTQTPRYLIKTRGQQVTLSCSPISGHRSVSWYQQTPGQGLQFLFEYFSETQRNKGNFPGRFSGRQFSNSRSEMNVSTLELGDSALYLCASSLSLVDTQYFGPGTRLTVL.

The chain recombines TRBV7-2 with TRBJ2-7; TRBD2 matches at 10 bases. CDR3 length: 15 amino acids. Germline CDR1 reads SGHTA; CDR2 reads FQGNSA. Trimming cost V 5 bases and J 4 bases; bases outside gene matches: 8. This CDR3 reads CASSPVLAGPYEQYF. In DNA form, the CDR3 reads TGTGCCAGCAGCCCCGTACTAGCGGGGCCTTACGAGCAGTACTTC.

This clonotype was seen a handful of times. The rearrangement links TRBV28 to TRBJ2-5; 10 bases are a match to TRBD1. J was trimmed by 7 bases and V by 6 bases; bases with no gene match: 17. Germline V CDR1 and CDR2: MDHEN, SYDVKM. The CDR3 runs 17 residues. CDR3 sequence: CASRDLAGTGAQWTQYF. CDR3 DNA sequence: TGTGCCAGCAGGGACCTAGCCGGGACAGGGGCGCAGTGGACCCAGTACTTC.

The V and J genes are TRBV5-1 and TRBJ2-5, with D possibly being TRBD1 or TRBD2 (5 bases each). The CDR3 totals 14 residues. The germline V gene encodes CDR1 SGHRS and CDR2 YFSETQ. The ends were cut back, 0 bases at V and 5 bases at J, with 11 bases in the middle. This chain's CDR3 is CASSLGSGTETQYF. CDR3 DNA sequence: TGCGCCAGCAGCTTGGGTTCCGGGACGGAGACCCAGTACTTC.

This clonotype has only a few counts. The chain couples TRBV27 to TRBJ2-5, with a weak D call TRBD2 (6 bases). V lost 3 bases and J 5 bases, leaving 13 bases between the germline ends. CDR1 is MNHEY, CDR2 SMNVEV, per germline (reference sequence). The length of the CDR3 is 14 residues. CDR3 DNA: TGTGCCAGCAGTTTTACGGGGGAGTGGGAGACCCAGTACTTC. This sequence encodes CASSFTGEWETQYF.

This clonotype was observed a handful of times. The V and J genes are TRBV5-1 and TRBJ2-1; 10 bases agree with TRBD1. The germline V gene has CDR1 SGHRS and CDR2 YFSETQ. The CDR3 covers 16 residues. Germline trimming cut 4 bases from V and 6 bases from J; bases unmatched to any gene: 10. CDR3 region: CASSPISGQGSNEQFF. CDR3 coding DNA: TGCGCCAGCAGCCCGATTTCGGGACAGGGGTCCAATGAGCAGTTCTTC.

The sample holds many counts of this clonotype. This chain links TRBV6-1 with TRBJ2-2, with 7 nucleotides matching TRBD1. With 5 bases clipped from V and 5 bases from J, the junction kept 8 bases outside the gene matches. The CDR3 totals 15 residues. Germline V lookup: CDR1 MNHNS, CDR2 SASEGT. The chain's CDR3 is CASSRPTGTTGELFF. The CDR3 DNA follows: TGTGCCAGCAGTCGCCCGACAGGGACAACCGGGGAGCTGTTTTTT.

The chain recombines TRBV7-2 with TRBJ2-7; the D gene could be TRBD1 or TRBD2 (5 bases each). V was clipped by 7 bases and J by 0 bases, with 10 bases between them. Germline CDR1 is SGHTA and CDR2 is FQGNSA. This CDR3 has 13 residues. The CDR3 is CASTRENSYEQYF. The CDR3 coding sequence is TGTGCCAGCACCAGGGAGAACTCCTACGAGCAGTACTTC.

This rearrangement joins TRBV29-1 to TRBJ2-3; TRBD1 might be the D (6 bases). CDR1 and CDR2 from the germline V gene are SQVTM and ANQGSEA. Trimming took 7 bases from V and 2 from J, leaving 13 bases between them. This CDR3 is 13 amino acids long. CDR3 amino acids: CSAPDSLTDTQYF. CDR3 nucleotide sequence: TGCAGCGCTCCGGACAGCCTCACAGATACGCAGTATTTT.

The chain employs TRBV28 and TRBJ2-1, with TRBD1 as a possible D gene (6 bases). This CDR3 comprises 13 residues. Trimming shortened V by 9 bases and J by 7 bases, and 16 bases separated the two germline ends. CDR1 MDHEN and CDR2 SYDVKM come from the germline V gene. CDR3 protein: CASTGSDSNEQFF. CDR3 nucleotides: TGTGCCAGTACAGGGTCCGATTCAAATGAGCAGTTCTTC.

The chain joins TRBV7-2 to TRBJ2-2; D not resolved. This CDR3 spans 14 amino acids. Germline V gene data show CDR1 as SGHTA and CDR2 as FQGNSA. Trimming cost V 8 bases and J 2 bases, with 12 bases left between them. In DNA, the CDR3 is TGTGCCAGCTTGCTGGGATTAAACACCGGGGAGCTGTTTTTT. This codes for CASLLGLNTGELFF.

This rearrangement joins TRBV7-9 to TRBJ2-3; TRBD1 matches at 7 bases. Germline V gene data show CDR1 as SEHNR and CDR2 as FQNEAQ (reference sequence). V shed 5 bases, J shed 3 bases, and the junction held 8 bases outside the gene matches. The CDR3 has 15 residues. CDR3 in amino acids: CASSTATGLTDTQYF. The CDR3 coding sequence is TGTGCCAGCAGCACTGCGACAGGGTTGACAGATACGCAGTATTTT.

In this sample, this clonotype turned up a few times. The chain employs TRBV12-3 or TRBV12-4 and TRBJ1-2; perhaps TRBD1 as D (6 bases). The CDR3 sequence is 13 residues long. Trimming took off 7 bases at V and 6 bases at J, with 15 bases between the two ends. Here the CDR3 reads CASTYGGANGYTF. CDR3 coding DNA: TGTGCCAGCACCTACGGGGGGGCCAATGGCTACACCTTC.

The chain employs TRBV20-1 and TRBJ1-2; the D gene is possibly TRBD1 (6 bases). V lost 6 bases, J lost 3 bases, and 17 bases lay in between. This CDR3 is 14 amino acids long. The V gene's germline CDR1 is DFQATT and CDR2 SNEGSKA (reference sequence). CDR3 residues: CSANRGGSDYGYTF. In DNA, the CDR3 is TGCAGTGCCAACCGAGGGGGTTCGGACTATGGCTACACCTTC.

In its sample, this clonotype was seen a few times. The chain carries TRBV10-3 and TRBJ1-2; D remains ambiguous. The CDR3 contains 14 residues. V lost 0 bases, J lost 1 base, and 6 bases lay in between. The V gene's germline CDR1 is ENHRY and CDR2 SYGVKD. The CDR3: CAISESHSNYGYTF. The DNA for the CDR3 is TGTGCCATCAGTGAGTCTCACAGTAACTATGGCTACACCTTC.

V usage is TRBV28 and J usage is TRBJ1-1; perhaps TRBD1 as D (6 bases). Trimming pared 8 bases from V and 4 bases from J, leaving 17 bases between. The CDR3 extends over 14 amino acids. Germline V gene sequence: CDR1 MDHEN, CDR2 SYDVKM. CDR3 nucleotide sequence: TGTGCCAGCCGATACTCAGGGGATACCACTGAAGCTTTCTTT. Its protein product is CASRYSGDTTEAFF.

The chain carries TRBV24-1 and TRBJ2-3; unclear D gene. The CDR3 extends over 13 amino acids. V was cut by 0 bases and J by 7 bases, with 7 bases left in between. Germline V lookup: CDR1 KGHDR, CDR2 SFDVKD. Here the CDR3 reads CATSDLSRNTQYF. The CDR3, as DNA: TGTGCCACCAGTGATTTGAGTCGTAATACGCAGTATTTT.

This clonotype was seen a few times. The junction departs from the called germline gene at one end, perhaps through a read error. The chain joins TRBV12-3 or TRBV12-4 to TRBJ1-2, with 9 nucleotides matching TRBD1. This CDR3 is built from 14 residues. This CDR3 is CASTLSGQGNGYTF. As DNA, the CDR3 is TGTGCCAGCACTTTATCGGGACAGGGAAATGGCTACACCTTC.

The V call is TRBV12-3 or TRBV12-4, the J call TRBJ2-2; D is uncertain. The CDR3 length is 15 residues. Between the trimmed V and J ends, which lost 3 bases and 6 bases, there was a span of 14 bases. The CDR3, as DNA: TGTGCCAGCAGTTTGTGGAGTAGTGAGCCCGGGGAGCTGTTTTTT. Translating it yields CASSLWSSEPGELFF.

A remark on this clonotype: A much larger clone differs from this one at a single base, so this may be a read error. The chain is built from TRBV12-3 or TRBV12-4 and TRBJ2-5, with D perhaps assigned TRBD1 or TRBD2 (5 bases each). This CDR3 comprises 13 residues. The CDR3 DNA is TGTGCCAGCAGTTTCTCCTCGGCAGGGACCCACTACTTC. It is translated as CASSFSSAGTHYF.

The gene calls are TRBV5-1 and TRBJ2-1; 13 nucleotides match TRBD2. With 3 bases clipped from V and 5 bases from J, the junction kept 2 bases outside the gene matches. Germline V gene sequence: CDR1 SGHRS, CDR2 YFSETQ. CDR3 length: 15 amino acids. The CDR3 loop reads CASSWTSGSNNEQFF. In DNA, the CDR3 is TGCGCCAGCAGCTGGACTAGCGGGAGCAACAATGAGCAGTTCTTC.

CDR3 amino acids: CSVDMGGAYEQYF. The CDR3, as DNA: TGCAGCGTTGATATGGGGGGGGCCTACGAGCAGTACTTC. V gene TRBV29-1 combines with J gene TRBJ2-7, with TRBD2 matching 7 bases. The trim removed 3 bases at V and 2 bases at J, leaving 4 bases unmatched. Germline CDR1 and CDR2: SQVTM and ANQGSEA. The CDR3 sequence is 13 residues long.

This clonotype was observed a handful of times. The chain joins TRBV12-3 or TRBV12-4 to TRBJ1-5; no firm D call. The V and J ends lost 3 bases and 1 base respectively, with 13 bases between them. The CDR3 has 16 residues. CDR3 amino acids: CASSFRGRESNQPQHF. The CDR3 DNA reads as TGTGCCAGCAGTTTTCGAGGGCGCGAAAGCAATCAGCCCCAGCATTTT.